These T cell receptor beta chains were read from a single sample in a study of T cell responses to AZD1222 COVID-19 vaccine. Measured with immunoSEQ multiplex PCR; TCRdb has only the in-frame clones, and not every one. The data contain approximately 300,000 clones, approximately 94% of them singletons. The sample in question was peripheral blood, obtained 28 days after the second AZD1222 dose. The receptors here all came from an adult who received the AZD1222 COVID-19 vaccine. The CDR3 runs from the conserved cysteine through the conserved F or W. The D gene is left open where the match is weak. Only part of the rows carry a size: once, few, many, or a class if the clone is expanded.

d_call j_call v_call clone_size cdr3_aa cdr3_nt
- TRBJ2-1 TRBV4-1 many CASSQAPGSSYNEQFF TGCGCCAGCAGCCAAGCCCCTGGGAGCTCCTACAATGAGCAGTTCTTC
- TRBJ1-2 TRBV13 - CASSPRRAGYTF TGTGCCAGCAGTCCCCGACGGGCTGGCTACACCTTC
- TRBJ1-1 TRBV27 - CASSPGPNTEAFF TGTGCCAGCAGCCCGGGCCCGAACACTGAAGCTTTCTTT
TRBD1 TRBJ1-5 TRBV25-1 few CASSGQGEVDQPQHF TGTGCCAGCAGTGGACAGGGGGAAGTTGATCAGCCCCAGCATTTT
- TRBJ1-5 TRBV28 once CASSLLSGEGDQPQHF TGTGCCAGCAGTTTATTATCCGGAGAAGGGGATCAGCCCCAGCATTTT
- TRBJ1-5 TRBV28 - CASTFWRGSNQPQHF TGTGCCAGCACCTTCTGGCGGGGGAGCAATCAGCCCCAGCATTTT
- TRBJ1-5 TRBV2 - CASSGEGGAYQPQHF TGTGCCAGCAGTGGGGAGGGGGGAGCGTATCAGCCCCAGCATTTT
TRBD2 TRBJ2-7 TRBV5-1 - CASSLGLAGALLSYEQYF TGCGCCAGCAGCTTGGGGCTAGCGGGAGCCCTACTATCCTACGAGCAGTACTTC
- TRBJ1-5 TRBV6-2/TRBV6-3 - CASSYKDQPQHF TGTGCCAGCAGTTATAAGGACCAGCCCCAGCATTTT
- TRBJ2-7 TRBV7-8 few CASSYRSGNYEQYF TGTGCCAGCAGCTATAGGTCAGGGAACTACGAGCAGTACTTC
TRBD2 TRBJ2-7 TRBV18 - CASSTSKLGNEQYF TGTGCCAGCTCGACTAGCAAACTGGGCAACGAGCAGTACTTC
TRBD1 TRBJ2-3 TRBV14 - CASSESRGSTDTQYF TGTGCCAGCAGCGAAAGCAGGGGGAGCACAGATACGCAGTATTTT
TRBD1 TRBJ1-2 TRBV2 - CASRGQGALGGGYTF TGTGCCAGCAGGGGGCAGGGGGCGTTAGGTGGTGGCTACACCTTC
- TRBJ1-2 TRBV29-1 - CSVRQGPNYGYTF TGCAGCGTTCGGCAGGGACCTAACTATGGCTACACCTTC
- TRBJ2-4 TRBV28 - CASSERGSPSNIQYF TGTGCCAGCTCTGAGAGGGGATCCCCATCGAACATTCAGTACTTC
- TRBJ2-5 TRBV7-6 - CASSLATLQETQYF TGTGCCAGCAGCTTAGCAACTCTTCAAGAGACCCAGTACTTC
- TRBJ2-1 TRBV18 - CASARTPTYNEQFF TGTGCCAGCGCCAGGACACCCACGTACAATGAGCAGTTCTTC
- TRBJ1-4 TRBV7-8 - CASSLLAATNEKLFF TGTGCCAGCAGCTTACTGGCTGCAACTAATGAAAAACTGTTTTTT
- TRBJ1-4 TRBV3-1/TRBV3-2 - CASSQVFGTNEKLFF TGTGCCAGCAGCCAAGTTTTCGGGACGAATGAAAAACTGTTTTTT
- TRBJ2-2 TRBV28 - CASSFPPRGTGELFF TGTGCCAGCAGTTTCCCCCCGAGGGGGACCGGGGAGCTGTTTTTT
TRBD2 TRBJ2-1 TRBV6-5 once CASSYSKGLQQFF TGTGCCAGCAGTTACTCGAAGGGACTACAGCAGTTCTTC
TRBD1 TRBJ2-7 TRBV5-5 - CASSPWTGGKGEQYF TGTGCCAGCAGCCCCTGGACAGGGGGTAAGGGCGAGCAGTACTTC
- TRBJ1-3 TRBV7-2 - CASSLASRWGSGNTIYF TGTGCCAGCAGCTTAGCGTCTCGTTGGGGCTCTGGAAACACCATATATTTT
- TRBJ1-1 TRBV28 - CASSAFGQMNTEAFF TGTGCCAGCAGTGCCTTCGGCCAGATGAACACTGAAGCTTTCTTT
- TRBJ2-1 TRBV5-1 once CASSSTYNEQFF TGCGCCAGCAGCTCCACTTACAATGAGCAGTTCTTC
- TRBJ2-3 TRBV6-5 - CASSYSRQRADTQYF TGTGCCAGCAGTTACTCGAGACAGAGGGCAGATACGCAGTATTTT
TRBD2 TRBJ2-7 TRBV10-1 - CASSEGLAGYEQYF TGCGCCAGCAGTGAGGGACTAGCGGGCTACGAGCAGTACTTC
- TRBJ2-3 TRBV5-1 - CASSLGDGDTQYF TGCGCCAGCAGCTTGGGGGACGGAGATACGCAGTATTTT
TRBD2 TRBJ2-5 TRBV5-4 - CASESRGARETQYF TGTGCCAGCGAATCGCGGGGGGCCCGAGAGACCCAGTACTTC
- TRBJ2-6 TRBV19 - CASSMVGSGANVLTF TGTGCCAGTAGTATGGTGGGATCTGGGGCCAACGTCCTGACTTTC
- TRBJ1-2 TRBV18 - CASSSQAIGYTF TGTGCCAGCTCATCGCAAGCAATTGGCTACACCTTC
- TRBJ2-5 TRBV3-1/TRBV3-2 - CASSQQWGVRETQYF TGTGCCAGCAGCCAACAATGGGGGGTGAGGGAGACCCAGTACTTC
TRBD2 TRBJ2-7 TRBV7-9 - CASSFLSGNYEQYF TGTGCCAGCAGCTTCCTTAGCGGGAACTACGAGCAGTACTTC
- TRBJ1-2 TRBV3-1/TRBV3-2 - CASSQDRTRSNGYTF TGTGCCAGCAGCCAAGATAGGACACGAAGTAATGGCTACACCTTC
- TRBJ1-2 TRBV29-1 - CSAGGEGRDNYGYTF TGCAGCGCTGGAGGGGAGGGCAGGGACAACTATGGCTACACCTTC
TRBD2 TRBJ2-7 TRBV11-3 - CASSQPRGLAGPLAYF TGTGCCAGCAGCCAGCCTAGGGGACTAGCGGGCCCCCTAGCGTACTTC
TRBD2 TRBJ2-1 TRBV7-6 - CASSHKASGGNEQFF TGTGCCAGCAGCCATAAGGCTAGCGGGGGCAATGAGCAGTTCTTC
TRBD2 TRBJ2-7 TRBV27 - CASSLYTSGYEQYF TGTGCCAGCAGTTTATATACTAGCGGGTACGAGCAGTACTTC
- TRBJ2-7 TRBV28 - CASTLRAGSYEQYF TGTGCCAGCACCCTCCGAGCAGGGTCCTACGAGCAGTACTTC
TRBD1 TRBJ1-2 TRBV28 - CASSFRDRIYGYTF TGTGCCAGCAGTTTCCGGGACAGGATCTATGGCTACACCTTC
- TRBJ2-3 TRBV7-8 - CASNLRGTPDTQYF TGTGCCAGCAACCTGAGAGGGACCCCGGATACGCAGTATTTT
TRBD2 TRBJ2-3 TRBV7-3 - CASSLPSKGLAGRTDTQYF TGTGCCAGCAGCTTACCGAGCAAGGGGCTAGCGGGTCGCACAGATACGCAGTATTTT
TRBD2 TRBJ2-3 TRBV7-8 - CASSHTRGGEDTQYF TGTGCCAGCAGCCACACGCGGGGGGGAGAGGATACGCAGTATTTT
- TRBJ1-3 TRBV6-5 - CASRRGPGNTIYF TGTGCCAGCAGACGGGGGCCTGGAAACACCATATATTTT
- TRBJ1-3 TRBV21-1 few CASRKGGARRSGNTIYF TGTGCCAGCAGGAAGGGAGGCGCTCGGCGCTCTGGAAACACCATATATTTT
TRBD1 TRBJ1-5 TRBV2 few CASRDRGLGQPQHF TGTGCCAGCAGAGACAGGGGGCTGGGCCAGCCCCAGCATTTT
TRBD1 TRBJ1-4 TRBV4-1 - CASSQGPGQGGEKLFF TGCGCCAGCAGCCAGGGGCCGGGACAGGGCGGTGAAAAACTGTTTTTT
TRBD1 TRBJ1-3 TRBV28 few CASRQGGSGNTIYF TGTGCCAGCCGACAGGGAGGATCTGGAAACACCATATATTTT
- TRBJ2-3 TRBV20-1 - CSASPWRTSTDTQYF TGCAGTGCTAGTCCTTGGCGTACTAGCACAGATACGCAGTATTTT
- TRBJ2-1 TRBV7-2 once CASSLAGNNEQFF TGTGCCAGCAGCTTAGCGGGAAACAATGAGCAGTTCTTC
TRBD2 TRBJ2-1 TRBV7-3 - CASSALAGGNEQFF TGTGCCAGCAGCGCTTTAGCGGGAGGTAATGAGCAGTTCTTC
TRBD2 TRBJ2-2 TRBV30 - CASKRGVQGGELFF TGTGCCTCAAAGCGGGGGGTACAGGGCGGGGAGCTGTTTTTT
- TRBJ2-2 TRBV28 - CASRGSVGAGTGELFF TGTGCCAGCAGGGGCTCAGTGGGGGCGGGAACCGGGGAGCTGTTTTTT